The text below deals with one TCR beta chain. Trimming pared 2 bases from V and 1 base from J, leaving 8 bases between. Germline loops: CDR1 SGHNT, CDR2 YENEEA. The length of the CDR3 is 14 residues. This specimen comes from a study of blood T cell repertoires in COVID-19. Study as a whole: Sources were T cells, B-cell-depleted T cells, or PBMCs; the material itself was cDNA or gDNA.

Sequencing was performed with immunoSEQ multiplex PCR; in TCRdb, only in-frame clones are kept and a portion is missing. The sample lists fewer than 70,000 clones; 80% to 95% were seen once. Sequenced: peripheral blood. The clonotype comes from a woman of 80 years or more with active COVID-19. V usage is TRBV11-3 and J usage is TRBJ2-5; no firm D call. The DNA for the CDR3 is TGTGCCAGCAGCTTAAATCCCGGCCAAGAGACCCAGTACTTC. As protein: CASSLNPGQETQYF.